Shown below are 9 T cell receptor beta chains from a single sample sequenced in a study of shared clonotypes between healthy human individuals. Naive CD8 cells lacked CD45RO and underwent positive selection for CCR7, leaving out terminally differentiated effector memory CD45RA+ cells. Assay used: immunoSEQ multiplex PCR; TCRdb lists only in-frame clones, some missing. The table has over 2,000,000 clones, roughly 93% seen once. Sequences were obtained from naive CD8+ T cells from PBMCs. These receptors were collected from a man aged 18 to 30 in good health. Some clones in this sample may be carry-over from other donors' samples.

The count of this clone is one. This chain connects TRBV27 to TRBJ2-7, with 8 bases that match TRBD1. Losses at the gene ends were 5 bases for V and 12 bases for J; bases not matched to a gene: 12. Germline CDR1 and CDR2: MNHEY and SMNVEV (reference sequence). The CDR3 totals 13 residues. CDR3 protein: CASSTQTGAVGYF. CDR3 DNA: TGTGCCAGCAGTACACAGACAGGGGCGGTGGGGTACTTC.

Concerning this clone: This specimen includes other DNA sequences encoding the same CDR3. The chain combines TRBV9 with TRBJ2-5, with 10 nucleotides matching TRBD2. The CDR3 is 15 amino acids. J gave up 5 bases and V 3 bases, and 7 bases lay outside the gene matches. The germline gives CDR1 SGDLS, CDR2 YYNGEE. The CDR3 loop reads CASSGSSGSGETQYF. DNA for the CDR3: TGTGCCAGCAGCGGTTCTAGCGGGAGTGGGGAGACCCAGTACTTC.

This clone was seen once. The chain joins TRBV13 to TRBJ2-5; 8 positions match TRBD2. The V gene end was trimmed by 7 bases and the J gene end by 5 bases; junction bases not matched to a gene: 6. The germline CDR1 and CDR2 sequences are PRHDT and FYEKMQ (reference sequence). The CDR3 is 13 amino acids. CDR3 loop: CASMLAGTETQYF. CDR3 bases: TGTGCCAGCATGCTAGCGGGTACGGAGACCCAGTACTTC.

In the case of this clone: This same CDR3 is encoded by further DNA sequences in the sample. CDR3 DNA: TGTGCCAGCAGCTTTTTCTATGAGCAGTTCTTC. This encodes CASSFFYEQFF. The chain recombines TRBV5-4 with TRBJ2-1; D is unresolved. CDR1 and CDR2 (germline): SGHNT, YYREEE (reference sequence). CDR3 length: 11 residues. The germline V and J ends were trimmed by 2 bases and 8 bases, with 5 bases remaining between them. Full variable domain (rest looked up from reference TRBV5-4 and TRBJ2-1): ETGVTQSPTHLIKTRGQQVTLRCSSQSGHNTVSWYQQALGQGPQFIFQYYREEENGRGNFPPRFSGLQFPNYSSELNVNALELDDSALYLCASSFFYEQFFGPGTRLTVL.

CDR3 in DNA: TGTGCCAGCACCGGGGGAGCCCTCAACGAGCAGTACTTC. Residues: CASTGGALNEQYF. The genes are TRBV6-1 and TRBJ2-7; tentatively, D is TRBD2 (6 bases). Trimming pared 7 bases from V and 5 bases from J, leaving 15 bases between. This CDR3 is 13 amino acids long. Germline V lookup: CDR1 MNHNS, CDR2 SASEGT.

Remarks on this clone: Other DNA sequences in this sample translate to the same CDR3. The V call is TRBV4-1, the J call TRBJ1-1, with D maybe TRBD1 (5 bases). The CDR3 is made up of 14 amino acids. The V gene's germline CDR1 is MGHRA and CDR2 YSYEKL. V lost 1 base and J 3 bases, leaving 9 bases between the germline ends. The CDR3 is CASSQGRGDTEAFF. CDR3 bases: TGCGCCAGCAGCCAAGGGCGGGGGGACACTGAAGCTTTCTTT.

The genes are TRBV7-9 and TRBJ1-2; 8 positions agree with TRBD1. CDR1 and CDR2 (germline): SEHNR, FQNEAQ (reference sequence). V was clipped by 5 bases and J by 6 bases; unmatched bases: 11. The CDR3 covers 15 residues. The chain's CDR3 is CASSLLRTGLNGYTF. CDR3 DNA sequence: TGTGCCAGCAGCCTCCTCCGGACAGGGCTGAATGGCTACACCTTC.

This chain connects TRBV9 to TRBJ2-3; unclear D gene. The CDR3 is made up of 12 amino acids. Germline V gene sequence: CDR1 SGDLS, CDR2 YYNGEE. V lost 4 bases and J lost 5, with 8 bases in between. The CDR3 is CASSTDGDTQYF. The CDR3 coding sequence is TGTGCCAGCAGCACCGATGGAGATACGCAGTATTTT.

This chain links TRBV5-1 with TRBJ1-1; 7 nucleotides match TRBD1. Per germline, CDR1 SGHRS and CDR2 YFSETQ. J gave up 0 bases and V 4 bases, and 9 bases lay outside the gene matches. The CDR3 is 16 residues long. The CDR3 spells CASSTDRAVMNTEAFF. Here the CDR3 DNA reads TGCGCCAGCAGCACCGACAGGGCAGTAATGAACACTGAAGCTTTCTTT.